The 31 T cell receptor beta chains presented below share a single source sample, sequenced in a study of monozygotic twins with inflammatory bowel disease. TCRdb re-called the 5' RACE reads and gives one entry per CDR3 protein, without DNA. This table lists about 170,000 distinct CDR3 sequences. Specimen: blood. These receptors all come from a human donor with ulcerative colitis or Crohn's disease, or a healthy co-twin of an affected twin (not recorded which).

CDR3 sequence: CASSLRGSLKFF. The chain is built from TRBV7-2 and TRBJ2-1; TCRdb returns TRBD1, unconfirmable since there is no DNA. Germline V lookup: CDR1 SGHTA, CDR2 FQGNSA. The CDR3 has 12 amino acids.

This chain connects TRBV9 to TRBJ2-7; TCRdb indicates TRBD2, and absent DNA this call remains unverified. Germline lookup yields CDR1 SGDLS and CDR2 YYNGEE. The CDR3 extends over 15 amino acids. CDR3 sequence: CASSENPGLPYEQYF.

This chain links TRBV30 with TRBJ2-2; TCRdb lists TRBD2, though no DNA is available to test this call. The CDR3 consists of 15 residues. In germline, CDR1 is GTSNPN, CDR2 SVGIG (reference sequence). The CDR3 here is CACSRLAGNTGELFF.

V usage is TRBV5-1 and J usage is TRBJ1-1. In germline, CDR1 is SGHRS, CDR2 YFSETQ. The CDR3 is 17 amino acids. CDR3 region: CASSLVRSGLQNTEAFF. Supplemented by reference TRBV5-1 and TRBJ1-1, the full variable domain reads KAGVTQTPRYLIKTRGQQVTLSCSPISGHRSVSWYQQTPGQGLQFLFEYFSETQRNKGNFPGRFSGRQFSNSRSEMNVSTLELGDSALYLCASSLVRSGLQNTEAFFGQGTRLTVV.

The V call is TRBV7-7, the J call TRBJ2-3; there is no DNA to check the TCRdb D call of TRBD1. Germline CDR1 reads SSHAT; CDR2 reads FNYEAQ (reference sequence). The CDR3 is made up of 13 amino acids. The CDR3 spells CASSAGTTDTQYF.

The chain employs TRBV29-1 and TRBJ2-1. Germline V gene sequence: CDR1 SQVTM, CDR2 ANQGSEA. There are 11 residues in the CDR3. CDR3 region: CSVDTRNEQFF.

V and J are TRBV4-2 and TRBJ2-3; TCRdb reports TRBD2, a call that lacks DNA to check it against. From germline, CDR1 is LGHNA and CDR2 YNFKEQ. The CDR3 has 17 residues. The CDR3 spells CASSPDPSGRGADTQYF.

CDR3 sequence: CSELREDSYNEQFF. The chain carries TRBV20-1 and TRBJ2-1; without DNA, the TCRdb call of TRBD2 cannot be checked. This CDR3 is 14 amino acids long. From germline, CDR1 is DFQATT and CDR2 SNEGSKA (reference sequence).

The chain's CDR3 is CASSQPGLAGHRFTGELFF. The rearrangement links TRBV27 to TRBJ2-2; with no DNA, the TCRdb D assignment of TRBD2 cannot be verified. The CDR3 runs to 19 residues. Germline assignment: CDR1 MNHEY and CDR2 SMNVEV (reference sequence).

The CDR3 protein is CSGAYTDTQYF. The chain recombines TRBV29-1 with TRBJ2-3. The V gene's germline CDR1 is SQVTM and CDR2 ANQGSEA. This CDR3 has 11 amino acids.

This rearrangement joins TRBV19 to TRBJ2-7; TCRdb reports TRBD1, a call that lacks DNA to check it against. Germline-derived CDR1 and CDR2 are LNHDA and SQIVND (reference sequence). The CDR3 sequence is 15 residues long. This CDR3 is CASSISLDRSSEQYF.

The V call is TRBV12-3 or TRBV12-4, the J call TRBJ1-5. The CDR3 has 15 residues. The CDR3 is CASSTGRSYNQPQHF.

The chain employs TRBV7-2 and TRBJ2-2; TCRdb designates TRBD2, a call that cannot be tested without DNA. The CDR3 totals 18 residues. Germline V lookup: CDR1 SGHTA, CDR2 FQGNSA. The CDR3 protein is CASTLPGLAGSNTGELFF.

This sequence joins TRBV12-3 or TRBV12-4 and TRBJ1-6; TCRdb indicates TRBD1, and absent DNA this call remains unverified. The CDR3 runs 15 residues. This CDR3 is CASGTKQGVNSPLHF.

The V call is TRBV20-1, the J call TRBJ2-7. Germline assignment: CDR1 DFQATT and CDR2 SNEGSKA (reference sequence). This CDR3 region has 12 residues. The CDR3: CSARKVDHEQYF.

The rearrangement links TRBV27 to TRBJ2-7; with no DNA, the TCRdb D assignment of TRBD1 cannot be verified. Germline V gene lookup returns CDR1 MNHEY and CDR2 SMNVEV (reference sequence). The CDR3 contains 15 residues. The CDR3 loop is CASTRGGTGVYEQYF.

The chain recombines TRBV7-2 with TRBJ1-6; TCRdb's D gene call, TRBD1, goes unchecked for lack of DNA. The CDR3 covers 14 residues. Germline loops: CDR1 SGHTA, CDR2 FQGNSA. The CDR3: CASSLEARASPLHF.

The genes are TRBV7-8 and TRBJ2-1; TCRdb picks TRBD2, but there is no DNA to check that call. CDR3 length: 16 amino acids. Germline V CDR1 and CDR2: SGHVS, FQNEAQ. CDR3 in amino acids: CASSPKAAGGYNEQFF.

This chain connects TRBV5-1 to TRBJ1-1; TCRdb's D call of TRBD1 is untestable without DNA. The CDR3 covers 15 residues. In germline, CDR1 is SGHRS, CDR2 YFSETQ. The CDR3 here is CASSLDMSQNTEAFF. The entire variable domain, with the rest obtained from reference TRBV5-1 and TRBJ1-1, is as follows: KAGVTQTPRYLIKTRGQQVTLSCSPISGHRSVSWYQQTPGQGLQFLFEYFSETQRNKGNFPGRFSGRQFSNSRSEMNVSTLELGDSALYLCASSLDMSQNTEAFFGQGTRLTVV.

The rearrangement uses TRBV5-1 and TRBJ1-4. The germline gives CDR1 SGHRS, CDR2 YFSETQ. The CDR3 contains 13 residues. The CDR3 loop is CASSLGSNEKLFF.

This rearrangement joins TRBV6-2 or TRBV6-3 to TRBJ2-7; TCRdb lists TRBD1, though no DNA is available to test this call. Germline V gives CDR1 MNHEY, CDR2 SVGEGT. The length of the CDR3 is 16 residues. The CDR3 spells CASSRDRGLGPYEQYF.

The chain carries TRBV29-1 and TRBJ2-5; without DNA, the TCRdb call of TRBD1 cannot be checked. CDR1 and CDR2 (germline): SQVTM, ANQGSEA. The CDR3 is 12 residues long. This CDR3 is CSVQDRGETQYF.

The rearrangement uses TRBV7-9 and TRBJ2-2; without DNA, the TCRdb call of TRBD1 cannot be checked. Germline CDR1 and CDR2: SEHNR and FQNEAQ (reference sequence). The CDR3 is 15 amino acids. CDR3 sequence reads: CASSPGSRNTGELFF.

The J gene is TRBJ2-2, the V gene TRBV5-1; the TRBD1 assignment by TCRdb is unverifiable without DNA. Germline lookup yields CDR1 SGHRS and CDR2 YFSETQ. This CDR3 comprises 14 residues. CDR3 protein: CASSSGTPTGELFF. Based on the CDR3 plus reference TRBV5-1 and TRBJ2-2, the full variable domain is KAGVTQTPRYLIKTRGQQVTLSCSPISGHRSVSWYQQTPGQGLQFLFEYFSETQRNKGNFPGRFSGRQFSNSRSEMNVSTLELGDSALYLCASSSGTPTGELFFGEGSRLTVL.

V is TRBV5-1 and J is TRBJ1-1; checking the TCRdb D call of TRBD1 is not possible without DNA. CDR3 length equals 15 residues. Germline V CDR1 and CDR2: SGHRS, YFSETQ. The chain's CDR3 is CASSLRQGANTEAFF. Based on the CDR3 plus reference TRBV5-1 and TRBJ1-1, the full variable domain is KAGVTQTPRYLIKTRGQQVTLSCSPISGHRSVSWYQQTPGQGLQFLFEYFSETQRNKGNFPGRFSGRQFSNSRSEMNVSTLELGDSALYLCASSLRQGANTEAFFGQGTRLTVV.

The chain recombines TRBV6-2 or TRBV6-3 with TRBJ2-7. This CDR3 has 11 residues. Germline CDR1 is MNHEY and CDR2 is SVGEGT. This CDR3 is CASSYFNEQYF.

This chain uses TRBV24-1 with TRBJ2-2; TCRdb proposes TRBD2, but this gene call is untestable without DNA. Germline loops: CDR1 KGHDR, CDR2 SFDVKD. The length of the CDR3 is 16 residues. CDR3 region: CATSETGTSGPGELFF.

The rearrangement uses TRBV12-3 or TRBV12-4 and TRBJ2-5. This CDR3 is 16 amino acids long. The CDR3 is CASSFAPGVSRETQYF.

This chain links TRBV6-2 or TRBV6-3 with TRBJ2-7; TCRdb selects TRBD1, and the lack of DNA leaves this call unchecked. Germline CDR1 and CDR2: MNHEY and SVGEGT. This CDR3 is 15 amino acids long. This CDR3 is CASTPPGTVGYEQYF.

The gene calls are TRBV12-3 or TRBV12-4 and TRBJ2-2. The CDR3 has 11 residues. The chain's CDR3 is CASSWYGELFF.

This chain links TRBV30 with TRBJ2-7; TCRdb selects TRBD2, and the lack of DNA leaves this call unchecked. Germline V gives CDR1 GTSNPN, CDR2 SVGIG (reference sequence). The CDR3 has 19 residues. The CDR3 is CAWSVRTSGSRRLTYEQYF.